One TCR beta chain is described in this entry. The sample comes from a study of shared clonotypes between healthy human individuals. TCRdb's copy holds only in-frame clones and misses some; the assay was immunoSEQ multiplex PCR. The sample carries about 960,000 clones, roughly 72% recorded once. Germline CDR1 is SGHDT and CDR2 is YYEEEE. The junction had 3 bases not matched to a gene; V was cut back by 1 base and J by 6 bases. There are 16 residues in the CDR3. Sequencing input: memory CD4+ T cells sorted from blood. Regarding subset: CD45RA-negative fraction. The chain has TRBV5-6 and TRBJ2-2; 13 bases are shared with TRBD2. The clonotype originates from a man between 18 and 35 years old in good health. Here the CDR3 reads CASSLRLAGGAGELFF. Written as DNA, the CDR3 is TGTGCCAGCAGCTTGCGACTAGCGGGAGGCGCCGGGGAGCTGTTTTTT.